A few counts support the clone carrying this TCR beta chain. No antigen is known for it. 5'RACE, which relied on constant-segment primers, yielded TCR alpha and TCR beta cDNA libraries carrying sample barcodes and UMIs. TCRdb re-analysed the 5' RACE reads in MiXCR, keeping a single row per CDR3 protein. The repertoire has some 350,000 distinct CDR3 sequences, around 13% of them found once; the top ten carry about a fifth. This CDR3 has 15 amino acids. This entry is derived from a study of T-cell memory formation after mild COVID-19. Study information: Largely donor-specific TCR clusters were found. Study observations and caveats: The study found contracting CD4+ clones mainly in CM and EM and contracting CD8+ clones in EMRA. Clones that contracted from day 15 to 85 had balanced CD4/CD8; later expanders were CD4+ biased.

This sequence joins TRBV3-2 and TRBJ1-2; TRBD1, the D gene given by the table, was not confirmed from the DNA. TRBV3-2 is marked as a pseudogene. The clonotype comes from a man between 18 and 35 years old who had mild COVID-19 (a few samples of this study predate the infection). Cell type and time point are not known. The source material was PBMCs or a T cell subset sorted from them (not recorded which). In DNA form, the CDR3 reads TGTGCCAGCAGCCAAGTCCCACAGGGGGACTATGGCTACACCTTC. Translating it yields CASSQVPQGDYGYTF.